Below, 7 T cell receptor beta chains from the same sample are listed, as sequenced in a study of shared clonotypes between healthy human individuals. The repertoire was sequenced with immunoSEQ multiplex PCR; TCRdb's copy has only in-frame clones and lacks some. The repertoire holds about half a million clones, with around 80% as singletons. Sequencing was carried out using PBMCs. The receptor set was obtained from a middle-aged woman in good health. Some clones in this sample may be carry-over from other donors' samples.

This clone was seen just once. The V and J genes are TRBV6-1 and TRBJ1-2; D remains unclear. With 6 bases removed from V and 2 bases from J, the gap between germline ends came to 10 bases. Germline CDR1 and CDR2: MNHNS and SASEGT. This CDR3 has 13 residues. As DNA, the CDR3 is TGTGCCAGCAGCCCCTCCGAGAACTATGGCTACACCTTC. This encodes CASSPSENYGYTF.

This clone was seen repeatedly, ten times or more. V usage is TRBV9 and J usage is TRBJ1-1, with a weak D call TRBD1 (5 bases). Deletions cut 6 bases from V and 5 bases from J, with 23 bases between. The CDR3 consists of 16 residues. The germline V gene has CDR1 SGDLS and CDR2 YYNGEE. As DNA, the CDR3 is TGTGCCAGCAACGCCGTAGCGGAGGGGTCGTTAACTGAAGCTTTCTTT. As protein: CASNAVAEGSLTEAFF.

V and J are TRBV10-3 and TRBJ2-7; 11 positions match TRBD2. The CDR3 is 17 amino acids. The V gene end was trimmed by 5 bases and the J gene end by 6 bases; junction bases not matched to a gene: 15. Germline CDR1 ENHRY, CDR2 SYGVKD. CDR3 DNA: TGTGCCATCAGTTACGGGGGTAGCGGGAGGGCCCCTGGCGAGCAGTACTTC. It encodes CAISYGGSGRAPGEQYF.

The chain carries TRBV15 and TRBJ2-4; TRBD2 aligns across 10 bases. The CDR3 sequence is 19 residues long. V was clipped by 3 bases and J by 0 bases; unmatched bases: 11. Germline V CDR1 and CDR2: LNHNV, YYDKDF (reference sequence). The CDR3 loop is CATSRARSGRGGAKNIQYF. For the CDR3, the DNA is TGTGCCACCAGCAGGGCCAGGAGCGGGAGGGGGGGAGCCAAAAACATTCAGTACTTC.

The chain combines TRBV5-4 with TRBJ2-2; 9 positions match TRBD1. J gave up 3 bases and V 3 bases, and 6 bases lay outside the gene matches. The CDR3 has 16 residues. Per the germline V gene, CDR1 is SGHNT and CDR2 is YYREEE (reference sequence). In DNA form, the CDR3 reads TGTGCCAGCAGCTCGGGACAGGGCTACGACACCGGGGAGCTGTTTTTT. Amino acids: CASSSGQGYDTGELFF.

The rearrangement joins TRBV27 to TRBJ2-2; 7 bases align to TRBD1. The CDR3 extends over 15 amino acids. The ends lost 2 bases at V and 6 bases at J; junction bases unmatched: 6. Germline V lookup: CDR1 MNHEY, CDR2 SMNVEV (reference sequence). The CDR3 sequence: CASSLRPTGSGELFF. CDR3 coding DNA: TGTGCCAGCAGTTTAAGGCCGACAGGGTCCGGGGAGCTGTTTTTT.

This clone was recorded only once. The rearrangement links TRBV7-2 to TRBJ2-7; perhaps D is TRBD1 or TRBD2 (6 bases each). V was trimmed by 0 bases and J by 4 bases, leaving 13 bases between them. This CDR3 has 15 residues. The germline CDR1 and CDR2 sequences are SGHTA and FQGNSA. The DNA for the CDR3 is TGTGCCAGCAGCTTAGCGGGGGGCCCAGAATACGAGCAGTACTTC. Translating it yields CASSLAGGPEYEQYF.